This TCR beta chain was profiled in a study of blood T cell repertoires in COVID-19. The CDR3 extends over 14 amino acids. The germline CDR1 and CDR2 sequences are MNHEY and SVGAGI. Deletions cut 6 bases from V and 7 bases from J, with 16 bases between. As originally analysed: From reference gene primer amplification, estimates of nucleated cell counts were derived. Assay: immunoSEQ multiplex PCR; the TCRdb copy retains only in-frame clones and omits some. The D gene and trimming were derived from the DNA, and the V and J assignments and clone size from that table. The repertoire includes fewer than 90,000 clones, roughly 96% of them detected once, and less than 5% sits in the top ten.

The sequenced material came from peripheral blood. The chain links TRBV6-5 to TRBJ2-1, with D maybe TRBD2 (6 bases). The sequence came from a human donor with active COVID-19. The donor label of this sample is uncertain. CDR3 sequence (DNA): TGTGCCAGCAGCGCCTTGGGGGGTGGGAATGAGCAGTTCTTC. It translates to CASSALGGGNEQFF.